These 27 T cell receptor beta chains came from one sample sequenced in a study of CD8+ T cells in alopecia areata. As the sequencing template, cDNA was produced by extracting RNA and reverse transcribing it. Generated by immunoSEQ multiplex PCR, the TCRdb table keeps only in-frame clones and is missing some. Here the sample spans 50,000 to 65,000 clones, about half being singletons. Treatment: oral pan-JAK inhibitor, 5-10 mg twice daily. Sequences were derived from CD8+ T cells sorted from blood, sampled around week 37, from a patient treated with tofacitinib. These TCRs come from a human donor with alopecia areata.

This clone showed up just a few times. The chain has TRBV7-9 and TRBJ1-3; D is unresolved. Trimming shortened V by 4 bases and J by 4 bases, and 14 bases separated the two germline ends. Germline assignment: CDR1 SEHNR and CDR2 FQNEAQ (reference sequence). The CDR3 extends over 15 amino acids. CDR3: CASSSTSGFGNTIYF. For the CDR3, the DNA is TGTGCCAGCAGCTCTACGTCTGGGTTCGGAAACACCATATATTTT.

The chain carries TRBV9 and TRBJ2-5, with a possible D match to TRBD2 (7 bases). Germline values: CDR1 SGDLS, CDR2 YYNGEE. V lost 7 bases to trimming and J lost 5 bases, with 18 bases between them. The CDR3 loop spans 14 amino acids. This chain's CDR3 is CASGGAGRSETQYF. In nucleotides, the CDR3 is TGTGCCAGCGGGGGGGCAGGGCGGTCCGAGACCCAGTACTTC.

V and J are TRBV4-3 and TRBJ2-5, with TRBD2 identical over 7 bases. Looked up from germline, CDR1 is LGHNA and CDR2 is YSLEER. The CDR3 is 17 amino acids. The V gene end was trimmed by 0 bases and the J gene end by 4 bases; junction bases not matched to a gene: 11. In DNA form, the CDR3 reads TGCGCCAGCAGCCAAGATAGAGGAGGGAGGGCCGGAGAGACCCAGTACTTC. It encodes CASSQDRGGRAGETQYF.

The V and J genes are TRBV29-1 and TRBJ2-7; a possible D gene is TRBD2 (5 bases). The CDR3 is 13 amino acids. Between the trimmed V and J ends, which lost 3 bases and 2 bases, there was a span of 11 bases. The germline CDR1 and CDR2 sequences are SQVTM and ANQGSEA. The DNA of the CDR3 is TGCAGCGTTGATATGCCCGGGACCTACGAGCAGTACTTC. Translation gives CSVDMPGTYEQYF.

Only a few counts were recorded for this clone. The chain has TRBV11-2 and TRBJ2-1, with D unresolved. Trimming removed 3 bases at V and 0 bases at J, with 15 bases between. The CDR3 has 17 amino acids. The V gene's germline CDR1 is SGHAT and CDR2 FQNNGV. The CDR3 region has the DNA TGTGCCAGCAGCTTTGGGCCTGACTGGGGCTCCTACAATGAGCAGTTCTTC. Translated, it gives CASSFGPDWGSYNEQFF.

The rearrangement links TRBV27 to TRBJ2-7; 7 bases map to TRBD2. J gave up 6 bases and V 2 bases, and 4 bases lay outside the gene matches. Germline CDR1 and CDR2: MNHEY and SMNVEV (reference sequence). The CDR3 loop spans 13 amino acids. The CDR3: CASSLILAREQYF. CDR3 DNA: TGTGCCAGCAGTTTAATACTAGCGCGCGAGCAGTACTTC.

The chain is built from TRBV25-1 and TRBJ1-1, with D unclear. Germline CDR1 MGHDK, CDR2 SYGVNS. The ends were cut back, 0 bases at V and 4 bases at J, with 6 bases in the middle. This CDR3 contains 13 residues. The CDR3 bases are TGTGCCAGCAGTGAATATGTGGGCACTGAAGCTTTCTTT. Protein sequence: CASSEYVGTEAFF.

The gene calls are TRBV2 and TRBJ1-5; 8 positions agree with TRBD1. Germline V gene lookup returns CDR1 SNHLY and CDR2 FYNNEI. The trim removed 4 bases at V and 9 bases at J, leaving 5 bases unmatched. The length of the CDR3 is 13 residues. CDR3 loop: CASSGTGWVPQHF. For the CDR3, the DNA is TGTGCCAGCAGTGGGACAGGGTGGGTGCCCCAGCATTTT.

This clone has just a few counts. This chain links TRBV19 with TRBJ2-1; a weak D match, TRBD2 (6 bases). CDR3 length: 14 residues. Germline V CDR1 and CDR2: LNHDA, SQIVND (reference sequence). The V and J ends lost 5 bases and 7 bases respectively, with 15 bases between them. The CDR3 protein is CASSFRGSGNEQFF. The CDR3 DNA reads as TGTGCCAGTAGTTTCCGGGGTAGCGGTAATGAGCAGTTCTTC.

V gene TRBV29-1 combines with J gene TRBJ2-5; the D gene is possibly TRBD1 (6 bases). V was trimmed by 7 bases and J by 3 bases, leaving 15 bases between them. This CDR3 has 13 amino acids. In germline, CDR1 is SQVTM, CDR2 ANQGSEA. CDR3 bases: TGCAGCGCCGCCAGATCAGGGGAAGAGACCCAGTACTTC. Amino acid sequence: CSAARSGEETQYF.

This rearrangement joins TRBV29-1 to TRBJ2-3; 11 nucleotides align to TRBD2. Trimming took 4 bases from V and 3 from J; bases not matched to a gene: 6. This CDR3 comprises 15 residues. Germline V CDR1 and CDR2: SQVTM, ANQGSEA. CDR3: CSVAPSGRSTDTQYF. In DNA, the CDR3 is TGCAGCGTTGCGCCTAGCGGGAGGTCGACAGATACGCAGTATTTT.

The chain employs TRBV6-6 and TRBJ2-5; 12 bases are a match to TRBD2. V lost 6 bases to trimming and J lost 5 bases; unmatched junction nucleotides: 10. The germline gives CDR1 MNHNY, CDR2 SVGAGI (reference sequence). The CDR3 loop spans 16 amino acids. CDR3 amino acids: CASRPRLAGAVETQYF. DNA of the CDR3: TGTGCCAGCAGACCGAGACTAGCGGGAGCTGTGGAGACCCAGTACTTC.

J is TRBJ1-1 and V is TRBV6-1; D not resolved. The germline CDR1 and CDR2 sequences are MNHNS and SASEGT. This CDR3 is 11 amino acids long. Trimming left V 8 bases short and J 0 bases short, with 4 bases between. The CDR3 loop is CASAMNTEAFF. The CDR3 DNA reads as TGTGCCAGCGCGATGAACACTGAAGCTTTCTTT.

CDR3 sequence reads: CASENSGGYNEQFF. DNA for the CDR3: TGTGCCAGCGAGAATAGCGGGGGTTACAATGAGCAGTTCTTC. The chain links TRBV2 to TRBJ2-1; 9 bases agree with TRBD2. CDR3 length: 14 amino acids. Trimming removed 8 bases from V and 4 bases from J; junction bases left unmatched: 6. CDR1 SNHLY and CDR2 FYNNEI come from the germline V gene.

The CDR3 nucleotides read TGTGCCAGCAGCCCACTAGCGGGAGAATGGGCAGATACGCAGTATTTT. Translation: CASSPLAGEWADTQYF. The chain links TRBV9 to TRBJ2-3; 11 bases match TRBD2. V gave up 4 bases and J gave up 4 bases; unmatched junction bases: 8. The germline V gene has CDR1 SGDLS and CDR2 YYNGEE. CDR3 length: 16 residues. The complete variable domain, with remaining parts taken from reference TRBV9 and TRBJ2-3, reads DSGVTQTPKHLITATGQRVTLRCSPRSGDLSVYWYQQSLDQGLQFLIQYYNGEERAKGNILERFSAQQFPDLHSELNLSSLELGDSALYFCASSPLAGEWADTQYFGPGTRLTVL.

This clone was counted between two and nine times. The chain combines TRBV5-4 with TRBJ2-7; 13 nucleotides align to TRBD2. CDR1 SGHNT and CDR2 YYREEE come from the germline V gene (reference sequence). V was pared by 4 bases and J by 4 bases, with 8 bases of the junction left unmatched. The CDR3 covers 16 residues. CDR3 sequence (DNA): TGTGCCAGCAGCCACGCCGGACTAGCGGGAGCATACGAGCAGTACTTC. Its protein is CASSHAGLAGAYEQYF. The full variable domain, its missing parts supplied by reference TRBV5-4 and TRBJ2-7, is ETGVTQSPTHLIKTRGQQVTLRCSSQSGHNTVSWYQQALGQGPQFIFQYYREEENGRGNFPPRFSGLQFPNYSSELNVNALELDDSALYLCASSHAGLAGAYEQYFGPGTRLTVT.

The chain joins TRBV30 to TRBJ2-5; no firm D call. Germline lookup yields CDR1 GTSNPN and CDR2 SVGIG (reference sequence). The CDR3 is made up of 15 amino acids. Trimming left V 0 bases short and J 5 bases short, with 16 bases between. The CDR3 region has the DNA TGTGCCTGGAGTGTCGGTCTGGTCCGGGCTGAGACCCAGTACTTC. It encodes CAWSVGLVRAETQYF.

The chain combines TRBV7-9 with TRBJ2-7, with TRBD2 matching over 7 bases. There are 16 residues in the CDR3. The germline CDR1 and CDR2 sequences are SEHNR and FQNEAQ (reference sequence). V lost 5 bases, J lost 2 bases, and 12 bases stayed unmatched. The CDR3 DNA reads TGTGCCAGCAGCCCCCCCTGGCGGGAGACCCCCTACGAGCAGTACTTC. This codes for CASSPPWRETPYEQYF.

V is TRBV27 and J is TRBJ2-7, with TRBD2 identical over 7 bases. From germline, CDR1 is MNHEY and CDR2 SMNVEV (reference sequence). V was clipped by 3 bases and J by 2 bases; unmatched bases: 4. This CDR3 has 14 amino acids. In nucleotides, the CDR3 is TGTGCCAGCAGTTTCCGAGGGAGGGCCTACGAGCAGTACTTC. Protein sequence: CASSFRGRAYEQYF.

The chain is built from TRBV9 and TRBJ2-7; D may be TRBD1 or TRBD2 (5 bases each). The CDR3 has 13 amino acids. The germline V and J ends were trimmed by 3 bases and 3 bases, with 10 bases remaining between them. The germline CDR1 and CDR2 sequences are SGDLS and YYNGEE. CDR3: CASSEGPLYEQYF. Here the CDR3 DNA reads TGTGCCAGCAGCGAGGGACCTCTCTACGAGCAGTACTTC.

The rearrangement links TRBV29-1 to TRBJ2-7; D perhaps matches TRBD1 (5 bases). The CDR3 sequence is 13 residues long. V was shortened by 6 bases and J by 1 base, with 13 bases between the two germline ends. Germline CDR1 SQVTM, CDR2 ANQGSEA. The CDR3 region is CSVGTRESYEQYF. The CDR3 DNA is TGCAGCGTGGGAACCAGGGAATCCTACGAGCAGTACTTC.

This clone appeared a few times. Here the CDR3 reads CASSLGTVNQPQHF. The CDR3 nucleotides read TGTGCCAGTAGTCTTGGGACCGTCAATCAGCCCCAGCATTTT. This sequence joins TRBV19 and TRBJ1-5, with TRBD1 as a possible D gene (5 bases). The V end was cut by 5 bases, the J end by 3 bases, with 11 bases between. The CDR3 runs to 14 residues. Germline CDR1 is LNHDA and CDR2 is SQIVND (reference sequence). The complete variable domain, with remaining parts taken from reference TRBV19 and TRBJ1-5, reads DGGITQSPKYLFRKEGQNVTLSCEQNLNHDAMYWYRQDPGQGLRLIYYSQIVNDFQKGDIAEGYSVSREKKESFPLTVTSAQKNPTAFYLCASSLGTVNQPQHFGDGTRLSIL.

This clone was detected a few times. The V gene is TRBV23-1, the J gene TRBJ1-2; D not resolved. TRBV23-1 is treated as an ORF (open reading frame) with a function not yet certain. V was cut by 6 bases and J by 8 bases, with 22 bases left in between. This CDR3 is 15 amino acids long. The CDR3 DNA sequence: TGCGCCAGCAGCCCCTGGCTTGGTGTGGGTGACGGCTACACCTTC. Translated: CASSPWLGVGDGYTF.

This clone was seen more than once but under ten times. The chain couples TRBV29-1 to TRBJ1-1; perhaps TRBD1 as D (6 bases). The CDR3 sequence is 12 residues long. Germline CDR1 is SQVTM and CDR2 is ANQGSEA. V shed 7 bases and J shed 4 bases, with 13 bases lying between them. This CDR3 is CSGGGTVTEAFF. CDR3 nucleotides: TGCAGCGGGGGGGGCACGGTCACTGAAGCTTTCTTT. Using reference TRBV29-1 and TRBJ1-1 for the parts outside the CDR3, the full variable domain is SAVISQKPSRDICQRGTSLTIQCQVDSQVTMMFWYRQQPGQSLTLIATANQGSEATYESGFVIDKFPISRPNLTFSTLTVSNMSPEDSSIYLCSGGGTVTEAFFGQGTRLTVV.

J is TRBJ1-5 and V is TRBV7-2; 9 positions match TRBD1. J lost 5 bases, V lost 5 bases, and 4 bases had no gene match. CDR1 is SGHTA, CDR2 FQGNSA, per germline. The length of the CDR3 is 14 residues. The DNA of the CDR3 is TGTGCCAGCAGCCCGGGACAGGGTTATCAGCCCCAGCATTTT. Translated, it gives CASSPGQGYQPQHF.

The J gene is TRBJ2-5, the V gene TRBV29-1; TRBD2 matches at 12 bases. This CDR3 has 13 residues. Trimming took 4 bases from V and 4 from J; bases not matched to a gene: 1. CDR1 is SQVTM, CDR2 ANQGSEA, per germline. The chain's CDR3 is CSVVTSGRETQYF. The CDR3 DNA reads as TGCAGCGTTGTGACTAGCGGGAGAGAGACCCAGTACTTC.

This clone was counted between two and nine times. V usage is TRBV13 and J usage is TRBJ2-1; 11 nucleotides align to TRBD2. Losses at the gene ends were 0 bases for V and 9 bases for J; bases not matched to a gene: 4. Germline values: CDR1 PRHDT, CDR2 FYEKMQ (reference sequence). The CDR3 is made up of 15 amino acids. The CDR3 region is CASSLGLAGGSEQFF. The CDR3 coding sequence is TGTGCCAGCAGCTTAGGCCTAGCGGGAGGCAGTGAGCAGTTCTTC.